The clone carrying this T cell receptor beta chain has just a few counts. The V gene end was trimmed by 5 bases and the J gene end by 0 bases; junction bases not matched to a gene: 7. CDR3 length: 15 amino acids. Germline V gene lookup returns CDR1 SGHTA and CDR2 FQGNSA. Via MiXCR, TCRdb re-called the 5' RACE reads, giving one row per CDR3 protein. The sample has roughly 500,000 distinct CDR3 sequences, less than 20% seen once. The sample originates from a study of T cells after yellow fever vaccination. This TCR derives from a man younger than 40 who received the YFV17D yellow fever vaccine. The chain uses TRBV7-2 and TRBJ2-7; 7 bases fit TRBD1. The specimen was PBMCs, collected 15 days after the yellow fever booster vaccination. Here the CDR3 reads CASSPKDRASYEQYF. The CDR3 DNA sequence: TGTGCCAGCAGCCCGAAAGACAGGGCCTCCTACGAGCAGTACTTC.